A selection of T cell receptor beta chains follows, all from one sample in a study of beta chain features in type 1 diabetes. Using immunoSEQ multiplex PCR, the repertoire was profiled, and TCRdb retains in-frame clones only, with some absent. The sample lists 200,000 to 250,000 clones, roughly a tenth occurring once. Sequenced input: central memory CD4+ T cells from blood. These receptors all stem from a man aged 18 to 30 in good health. The CDR3 runs from the conserved cysteine through the conserved F or W. D genes are given only for firm matches. Where a row states a size, it is once, few, many or the class of an expanded clone; other rows omit it.

V gene: TRBV28; J gene: TRBJ2-2; clone size: many; D gene: NA; CDR3 protein: CATFFSGVAGELFF; CDR3 DNA: TGTGCCACCTTCTTTTCAGGGGTCGCCGGGGAGCTGTTTTTT
V gene: TRBV28; J gene: TRBJ2-1; clone size: NA; D gene: TRBD1; CDR3 protein: CASSKSGTGHYEQFF; CDR3 DNA: TGTGCCAGCAGTAAGTCCGGGACAGGGCACTATGAGCAGTTCTTC
V gene: TRBV7-9; J gene: TRBJ2-5; clone size: many; D gene: TRBD2; CDR3 protein: CASSPGRGETQYF; CDR3 DNA: TGTGCCAGCAGCCCCGGGAGGGGGGAGACCCAGTACTTC
V gene: TRBV18; J gene: TRBJ2-3; clone size: NA; D gene: NA; CDR3 protein: CASSDRGATDTQYF; CDR3 DNA: TGTGCCAGCTCCGACAGAGGAGCCACAGATACGCAGTATTTT
V gene: TRBV10-3; J gene: TRBJ2-7; clone size: few; D gene: TRBD2; CDR3 protein: CAITETSGSEQYF; CDR3 DNA: TGTGCCATCACAGAGACTAGCGGGAGCGAGCAGTACTTC
V gene: TRBV12-5; J gene: TRBJ2-1; clone size: NA; D gene: NA; CDR3 protein: CASGSNKDGEQFF; CDR3 DNA: TGTGCTAGTGGTTCGAATAAAGACGGTGAGCAGTTCTTC
V gene: TRBV5-4; J gene: TRBJ2-5; clone size: NA; D gene: TRBD2; CDR3 protein: CASSPDLAGVGETQYF; CDR3 DNA: TGTGCCAGCAGCCCCGATCTAGCGGGAGTGGGGGAGACCCAGTACTTC
V gene: TRBV29-1; J gene: TRBJ2-1; clone size: many; D gene: TRBD2; CDR3 protein: CSVFGSGRSYNEQFF; CDR3 DNA: TGCAGCGTATTCGGTAGCGGGCGCTCCTACAATGAGCAGTTCTTC
V gene: TRBV7-2; J gene: TRBJ2-7; clone size: NA; D gene: TRBD1; CDR3 protein: CASSLRQGDYEQYF; CDR3 DNA: TGTGCCAGCAGCCTTCGACAGGGGGACTACGAGCAGTACTTC
V gene: TRBV5-1; J gene: TRBJ2-1; clone size: few; D gene: NA; CDR3 protein: CASSLATNAGEQFF; CDR3 DNA: TGCGCCAGCAGCTTGGCCACGAACGCCGGTGAGCAGTTCTTC
V gene: TRBV30; J gene: TRBJ2-7; clone size: NA; D gene: NA; CDR3 protein: CAWSRGSLGEQYF; CDR3 DNA: TGTGCCTGGAGCCGGGGATCTCTTGGGGAGCAGTACTTC
V gene: TRBV5-6; J gene: TRBJ2-2; clone size: NA; D gene: NA; CDR3 protein: CASSLDRVRAGELFF; CDR3 DNA: TGTGCCAGCAGCTTGGACAGGGTGAGAGCCGGGGAGCTGTTTTTT
V gene: TRBV6-1; J gene: TRBJ2-3; clone size: many; D gene: TRBD2; CDR3 protein: CASSDTDGLAGFTDTQYF; CDR3 DNA: TGTGCCAGCAGTGACACCGATGGACTAGCGGGTTTCACAGATACGCAGTATTTT
V gene: TRBV10-3; J gene: TRBJ2-3; clone size: many; D gene: NA; CDR3 protein: CAIRPTPSTDTQYF; CDR3 DNA: TGTGCCATCCGGCCCACGCCTAGCACAGATACGCAGTATTTT
V gene: TRBV29-1; J gene: TRBJ2-2; clone size: NA; D gene: TRBD2; CDR3 protein: CSVEGLAENTGELFF; CDR3 DNA: TGCAGCGTCGAGGGACTAGCCGAGAACACCGGGGAGCTGTTTTTT
V gene: TRBV5-1; J gene: TRBJ2-1; clone size: NA; D gene: TRBD1; CDR3 protein: CASSLHRGQGTDEQFF; CDR3 DNA: TGCGCCAGCAGCTTGCACAGGGGACAGGGTACCGATGAGCAGTTCTTC
V gene: TRBV11-2; J gene: TRBJ2-3; clone size: few; D gene: NA; CDR3 protein: CASSPTWGSTDTQYF; CDR3 DNA: TGTGCCAGCAGCCCGACATGGGGGTCTACAGATACGCAGTATTTT